This TCR beta chain was sequenced in a study of cytomegalovirus exposure and HLA in healthy donors. Study-wide results and limits: In presence/absence analyses, roughly uniform sequencing depth across donors was assumed. In an earlier analysis, most TCR beta V segments were productive about 87% or about 30% of the time. TCR beta sequences numbering 15,000 to 20,000 were associated with HLA alleles at 0.05 false discovery rate in a later analysis. Researchers counted 164 TCR beta chains as cytomegalovirus-associated.

This clone was seen once. The target antigen is unknown. In the PCR, 60 Vbeta and 13 Jbeta primers were used. TCRdb's table, derived via immunoSEQ multiplex PCR, lists solely in-frame clones and lacks some. The sample carries 75,000 to 95,000 clones, roughly 69% recorded once. The V and J ends lost 5 bases and 3 bases, in that order; junction bases with no gene match: 7. The V gene's germline CDR1 is LNHDA and CDR2 SQIVND (reference sequence). This CDR3 contains 15 residues. The receptor's source is a woman aged 30 to 39 in good health and CMV-seronegative. The sequencing sample was made of PBMCs. The chain combines TRBV19 with TRBJ2-7; the match to TRBD1 covers 10 bases. Here the CDR3 DNA reads TGTGCCAGTAGTTTCTCTTGGGACAGGGGCTACGAGCAGTACTTC. Amino acid sequence: CASSFSWDRGYEQYF.